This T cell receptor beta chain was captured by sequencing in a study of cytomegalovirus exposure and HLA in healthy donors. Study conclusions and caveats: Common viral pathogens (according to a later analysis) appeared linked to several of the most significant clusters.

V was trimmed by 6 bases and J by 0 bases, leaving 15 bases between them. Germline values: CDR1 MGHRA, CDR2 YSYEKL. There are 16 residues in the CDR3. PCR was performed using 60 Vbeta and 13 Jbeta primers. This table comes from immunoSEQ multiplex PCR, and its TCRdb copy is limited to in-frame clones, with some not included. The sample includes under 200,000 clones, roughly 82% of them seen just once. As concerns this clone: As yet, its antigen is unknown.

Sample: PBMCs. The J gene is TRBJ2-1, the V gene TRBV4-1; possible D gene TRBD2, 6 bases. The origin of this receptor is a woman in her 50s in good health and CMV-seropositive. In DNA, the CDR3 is TGCGCCAGCAGTCTCACCGCGGGAAGCTCCTACAATGAGCAGTTCTTC. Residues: CASSLTAGSSYNEQFF.